This T cell receptor beta chain came from a study of blood T cell repertoires in COVID-19. Study details: From T cells, B-cell-depleted T cells, or PBMCs came the material, which was cDNA or gDNA.

This CDR3 is 13 amino acids long. The germline V and J ends were trimmed by 8 bases and 3 bases, with 11 bases remaining between them. Germline-derived CDR1 and CDR2 are SGHTA and FQGNSA. Authors' methods: Nucleated cell counts were estimated from reference gene primer amplification. Using immunoSEQ multiplex PCR, the repertoire was profiled, and TCRdb retains in-frame clones only, with some absent. V and J calls and clone size follow that table, whereas D and trimming were derived from the DNA. Of 250,000 or so clones listed, roughly 88% are singletons. In terms of age and location, participants ranged from roughly 18 to 90 years and lived in about two dozen US areas. Resolution of symptoms, clearance, or two negative PCRs was present in recovered Cohort 3 donors.

Sequencing input: PBMCs or T cells enriched from blood (not recorded which). The rearrangement links TRBV7-2 to TRBJ1-5; no firm D call. The source is a woman aged 45-65 years who had recovered from COVID-19. The CDR3 bases are TGTGCCAGCGGGAGGGTATACAATCAGCCCCAGCATTTT. This encodes CASGRVYNQPQHF. The variable domain in full, completed from reference TRBV7-2 and TRBJ1-5, reads GAGVSQSPSNKVTEKGKDVELRCDPISGHTALYWYRQSLGQGLEFLIYFQGNSAPDKSGLPSDRFSAERTGGSVSTLTIQRTQQEDSAVYLCASGRVYNQPQHFGDGTRLSIL.